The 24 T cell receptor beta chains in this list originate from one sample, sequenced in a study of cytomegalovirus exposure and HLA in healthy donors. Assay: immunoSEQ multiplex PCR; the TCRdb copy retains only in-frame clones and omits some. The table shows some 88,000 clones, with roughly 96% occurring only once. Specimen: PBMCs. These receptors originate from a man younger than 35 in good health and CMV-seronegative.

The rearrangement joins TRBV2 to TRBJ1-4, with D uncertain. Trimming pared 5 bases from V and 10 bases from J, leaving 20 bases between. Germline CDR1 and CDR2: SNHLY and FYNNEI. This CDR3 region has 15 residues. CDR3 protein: CASSNDAGLLVKLFF. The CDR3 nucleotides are TGTGCCAGCAGTAACGACGCAGGCTTGCTCGTAAAACTGTTTTTT.

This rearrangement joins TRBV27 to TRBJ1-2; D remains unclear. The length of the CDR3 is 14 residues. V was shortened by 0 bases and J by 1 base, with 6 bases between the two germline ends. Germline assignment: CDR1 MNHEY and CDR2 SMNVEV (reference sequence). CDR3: CASSLSISNYGYTF. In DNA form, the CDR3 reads TGTGCCAGCAGTTTATCAATCAGTAACTATGGCTACACCTTC.

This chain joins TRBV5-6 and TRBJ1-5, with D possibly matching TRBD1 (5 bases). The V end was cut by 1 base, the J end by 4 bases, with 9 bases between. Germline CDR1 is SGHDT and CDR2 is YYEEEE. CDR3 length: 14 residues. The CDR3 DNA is TGTGCCAGCAGCTTGCTAGGGGATAATCAGCCCCAGCATTTT. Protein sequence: CASSLLGDNQPQHF.

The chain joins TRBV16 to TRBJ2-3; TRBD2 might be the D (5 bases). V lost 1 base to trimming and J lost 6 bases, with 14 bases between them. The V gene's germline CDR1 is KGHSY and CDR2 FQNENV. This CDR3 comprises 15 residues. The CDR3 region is CASSQWERRGDTQYF. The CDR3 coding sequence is TGTGCCAGCAGCCAATGGGAACGACGAGGGGATACGCAGTATTTT.

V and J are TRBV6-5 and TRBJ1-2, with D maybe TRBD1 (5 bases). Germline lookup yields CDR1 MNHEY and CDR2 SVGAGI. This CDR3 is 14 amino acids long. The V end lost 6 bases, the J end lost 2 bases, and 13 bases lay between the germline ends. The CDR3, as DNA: TGTGCCAGCAGACCAGACAGCTTGAACTATGGCTACACCTTC. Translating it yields CASRPDSLNYGYTF.

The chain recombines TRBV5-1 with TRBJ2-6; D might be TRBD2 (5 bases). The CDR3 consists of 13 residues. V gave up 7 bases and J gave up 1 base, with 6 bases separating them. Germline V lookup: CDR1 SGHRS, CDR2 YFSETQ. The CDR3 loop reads CASGESGANVLTF. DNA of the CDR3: TGCGCCAGCGGGGAGTCTGGGGCCAACGTCCTGACTTTC.

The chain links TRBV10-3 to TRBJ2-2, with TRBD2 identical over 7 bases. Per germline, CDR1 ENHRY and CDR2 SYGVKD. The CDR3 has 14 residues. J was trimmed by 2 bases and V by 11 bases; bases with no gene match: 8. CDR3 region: CALAREINTGELFF. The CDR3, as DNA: TGTGCCCTGGCGCGGGAGATTAACACCGGGGAGCTGTTTTTT.

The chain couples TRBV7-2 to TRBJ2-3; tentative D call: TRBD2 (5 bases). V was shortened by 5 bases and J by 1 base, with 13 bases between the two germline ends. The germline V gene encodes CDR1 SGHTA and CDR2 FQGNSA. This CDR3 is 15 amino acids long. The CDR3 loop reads CASSPEVFGTDTQYF. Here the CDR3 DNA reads TGTGCCAGCAGCCCGGAGGTGTTCGGCACAGATACGCAGTATTTT. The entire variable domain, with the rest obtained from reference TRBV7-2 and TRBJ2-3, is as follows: GAGVSQSPSNKVTEKGKDVELRCDPISGHTALYWYRQSLGQGLEFLIYFQGNSAPDKSGLPSDRFSAERTGGSVSTLTIQRTQQEDSAVYLCASSPEVFGTDTQYFGPGTRLTVL.

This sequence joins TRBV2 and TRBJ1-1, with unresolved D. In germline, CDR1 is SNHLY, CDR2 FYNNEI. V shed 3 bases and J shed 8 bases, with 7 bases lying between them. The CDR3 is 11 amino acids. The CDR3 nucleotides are TGTGCCAGCAGTGAGGTTCGGGAAGCTTTCTTT. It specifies CASSEVREAFF.

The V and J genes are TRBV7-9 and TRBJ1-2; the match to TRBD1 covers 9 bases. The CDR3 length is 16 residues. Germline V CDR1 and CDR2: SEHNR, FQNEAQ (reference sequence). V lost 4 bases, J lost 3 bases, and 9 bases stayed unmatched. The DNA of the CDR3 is TGTGCCAGCAGCTCAAACCCGGGACAGGGTTACTATGGCTACACCTTC. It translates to CASSSNPGQGYYGYTF.

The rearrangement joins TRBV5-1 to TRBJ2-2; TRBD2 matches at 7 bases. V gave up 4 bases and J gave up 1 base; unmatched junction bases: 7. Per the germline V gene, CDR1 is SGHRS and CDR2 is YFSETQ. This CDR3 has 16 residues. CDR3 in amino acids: CASSNPSSGNTGELFF. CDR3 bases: TGCGCCAGCAGCAACCCCTCTAGCGGGAACACCGGGGAGCTGTTTTTT.

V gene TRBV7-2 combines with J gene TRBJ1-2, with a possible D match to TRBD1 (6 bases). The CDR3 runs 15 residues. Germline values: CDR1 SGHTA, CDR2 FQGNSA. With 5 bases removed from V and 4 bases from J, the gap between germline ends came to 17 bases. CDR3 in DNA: TGTGCCAGCAGCGCAACAGGGAATTCAGGCTATGGCTACACCTTC. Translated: CASSATGNSGYGYTF.

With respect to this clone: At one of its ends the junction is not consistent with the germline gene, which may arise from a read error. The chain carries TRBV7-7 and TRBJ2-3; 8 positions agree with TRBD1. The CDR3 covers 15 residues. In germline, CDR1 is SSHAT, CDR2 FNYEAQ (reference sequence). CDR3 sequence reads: CASSLGQGEGDTQYF. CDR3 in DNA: TGTGCTAGCAGCCTTGGACAGGGCGAGGGAGATACGCAGTATTTT.

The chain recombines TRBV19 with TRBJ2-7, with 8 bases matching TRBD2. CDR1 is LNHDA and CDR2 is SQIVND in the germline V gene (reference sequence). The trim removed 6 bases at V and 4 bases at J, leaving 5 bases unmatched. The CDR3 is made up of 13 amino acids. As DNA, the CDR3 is TGTGCCAGTAGAACGACTAGCGAGTACGAGCAGTACTTC. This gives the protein CASRTTSEYEQYF.

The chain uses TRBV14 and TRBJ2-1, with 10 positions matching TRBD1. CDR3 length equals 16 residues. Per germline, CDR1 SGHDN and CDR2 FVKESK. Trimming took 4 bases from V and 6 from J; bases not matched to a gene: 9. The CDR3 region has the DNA TGTGCCAGCAGCCGGTACCGGGGACAGGGGTCCAATGAGCAGTTCTTC. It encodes CASSRYRGQGSNEQFF.

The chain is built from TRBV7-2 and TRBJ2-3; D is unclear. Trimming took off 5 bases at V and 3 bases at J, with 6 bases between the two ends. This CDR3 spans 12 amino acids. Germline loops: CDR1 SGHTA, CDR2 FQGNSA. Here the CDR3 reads CASSRWTDTQYF. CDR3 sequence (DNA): TGTGCCAGCAGCCGGTGGACAGATACGCAGTATTTT. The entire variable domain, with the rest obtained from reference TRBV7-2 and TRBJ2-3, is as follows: GAGVSQSPSNKVTEKGKDVELRCDPISGHTALYWYRQSLGQGLEFLIYFQGNSAPDKSGLPSDRFSAERTGGSVSTLTIQRTQQEDSAVYLCASSRWTDTQYFGPGTRLTVL.

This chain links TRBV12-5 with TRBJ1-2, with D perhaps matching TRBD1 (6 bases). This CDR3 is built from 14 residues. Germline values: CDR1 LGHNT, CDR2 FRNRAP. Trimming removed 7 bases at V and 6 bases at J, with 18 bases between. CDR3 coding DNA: TGTGCTAGTGCCCTGTGGGGGGGCGCAGATGGCTACACCTTC. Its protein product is CASALWGGADGYTF.

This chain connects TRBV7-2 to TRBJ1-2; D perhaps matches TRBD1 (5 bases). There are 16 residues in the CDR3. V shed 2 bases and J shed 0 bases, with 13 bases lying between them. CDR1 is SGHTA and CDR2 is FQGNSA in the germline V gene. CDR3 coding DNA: TGTGCCAGCAGCTTACTAGGGGCCGAAGCTAACTATGGCTACACCTTC. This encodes CASSLLGAEANYGYTF.

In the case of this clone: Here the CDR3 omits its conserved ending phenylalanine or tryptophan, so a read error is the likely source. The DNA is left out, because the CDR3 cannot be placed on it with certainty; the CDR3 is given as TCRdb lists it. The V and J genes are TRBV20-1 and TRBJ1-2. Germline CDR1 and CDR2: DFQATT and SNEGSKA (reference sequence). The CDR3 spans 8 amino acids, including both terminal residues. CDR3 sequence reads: CSAGGPLP.

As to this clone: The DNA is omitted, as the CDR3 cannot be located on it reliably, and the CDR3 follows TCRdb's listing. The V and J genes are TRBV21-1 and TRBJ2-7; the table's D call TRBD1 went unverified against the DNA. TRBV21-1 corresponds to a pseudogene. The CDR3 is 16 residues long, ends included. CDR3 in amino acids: CASSKVGQGASYEQYF.

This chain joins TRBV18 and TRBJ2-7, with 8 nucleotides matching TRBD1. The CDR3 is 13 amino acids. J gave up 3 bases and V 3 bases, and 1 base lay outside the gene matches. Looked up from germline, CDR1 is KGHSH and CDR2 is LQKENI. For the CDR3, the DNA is TGTGCCAGCTCACCCGGGACAGGCTACGAGCAGTACGTC. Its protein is CASSPGTGYEQYV.

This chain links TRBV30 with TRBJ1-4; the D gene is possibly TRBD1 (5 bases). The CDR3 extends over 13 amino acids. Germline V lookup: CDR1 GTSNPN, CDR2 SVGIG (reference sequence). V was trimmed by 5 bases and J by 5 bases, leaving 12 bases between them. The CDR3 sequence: CAWATGVNEKLFF. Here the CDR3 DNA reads TGTGCCTGGGCGACGGGGGTGAATGAAAAACTGTTTTTT.

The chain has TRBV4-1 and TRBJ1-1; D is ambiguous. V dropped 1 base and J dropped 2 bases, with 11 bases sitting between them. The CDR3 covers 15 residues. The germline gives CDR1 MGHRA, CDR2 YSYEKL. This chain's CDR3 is CASSQGYSPNTEAFF. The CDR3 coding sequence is TGCGCCAGCAGCCAAGGATATAGCCCCAACACTGAAGCTTTCTTT.

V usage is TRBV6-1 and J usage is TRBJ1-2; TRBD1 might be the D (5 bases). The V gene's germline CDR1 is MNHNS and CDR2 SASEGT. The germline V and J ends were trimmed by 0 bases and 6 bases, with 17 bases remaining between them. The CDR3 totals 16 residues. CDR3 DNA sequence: TGTGCCAGCAGTGAAGCGCTTCGAGACAGCACTCATGGCTACACCTTC. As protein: CASSEALRDSTHGYTF.